Below are 9 T cell receptor beta chains sequenced from a single sample in a study of neurological immune-mediated disorders. TCRdb ran MiXCR on the 5' RACE reads and lists one entry per CDR3 protein. The data show some 65,000 distinct CDR3 sequences, around 5.5% seen once. Sequences were obtained from PBMCs. Receptors originate from a woman in her thirties with multiple sclerosis.

This clonotype came up a few times. This rearrangement joins TRBV7-9 to TRBJ1-3; D unresolved. Per germline, CDR1 SEHNR and CDR2 FQNEAQ (reference sequence). Trimming stripped 5 bases from V and 0 bases from J, with 14 bases between. This CDR3 is built from 16 residues. DNA of the CDR3: TGTGCCAGCAGCCAATACCAGTGGGACTCTGGAAACACCATATATTTT. This sequence encodes CASSQYQWDSGNTIYF.

This clonotype was found many times. This chain uses TRBV29-1 with TRBJ2-4; 11 positions match TRBD1. The CDR3 covers 15 residues. V shed 4 bases and J 6 bases; nucleotides not matched to a gene: 8. CDR1 and CDR2 from the germline V gene are SQVTM and ANQGSEA. CDR3 nucleotide sequence: TGCAGCGTTGGGACAGGGGGCGCGCGGGGAAACATTCAGTACTTC. It specifies CSVGTGGARGNIQYF.

A remark on this clonotype: A single base separates this from a much larger clone, so it may be a read error. The chain joins TRBV5-1 to TRBJ1-6; D unresolved. The CDR3 is 13 residues long. CDR1 and CDR2 (germline): SGHRS, YFSETQ. Trimming cost V 4 bases and J 10 bases, with 12 bases left between them. The CDR3, as DNA: TGCGCCAGCAGCACCGAAAGGCGATCACCCCTCCACTTT. This sequence encodes CASSTERRSPLHF.

This clonotype was observed at least ten times. The chain has TRBV27 and TRBJ2-3; 11 positions agree with TRBD2. This CDR3 is built from 14 residues. CDR1 is MNHEY and CDR2 is SMNVEV in the germline V gene (reference sequence). J gave up 6 bases and V 4 bases, and 3 bases lay outside the gene matches. The CDR3 protein is CASSSRTSGDTQYF. Here the CDR3 DNA reads TGTGCCAGCAGTTCTCGGACTAGCGGGGATACGCAGTATTTT.

This sequence joins TRBV29-1 and TRBJ2-1, with D unclear. The germline V and J ends were trimmed by 6 bases and 7 bases, with 10 bases remaining between them. The CDR3 is 11 amino acids. Germline V gives CDR1 SQVTM, CDR2 ANQGSEA. The CDR3 DNA reads TGCAGCGTCGAACACACAAATGAGCAGTTCTTC. Its translation is CSVEHTNEQFF.

The table lists this clonotype with many counts. The V call is TRBV10-3, the J call TRBJ2-1; 9 bases fit TRBD2. Germline assignment: CDR1 ENHRY and CDR2 SYGVKD. There are 12 residues in the CDR3. V dropped 10 bases and J dropped 9; count of bases not matched to a gene: 7. CDR3 amino acids: CASAGLAGEQFF. CDR3 in DNA: TGTGCCAGCGCGGGACTAGCCGGTGAGCAGTTCTTC.

At least ten counts were recorded for this clonotype. The chain carries TRBV7-2 and TRBJ1-5; no firm D call. Trimming shortened V by 5 bases and J by 5 bases, and 10 bases separated the two germline ends. Germline loops: CDR1 SGHTA, CDR2 FQGNSA. This CDR3 contains 13 residues. The CDR3 protein is CASSAGSHQPQHF. The CDR3 DNA reads TGTGCCAGCAGCGCCGGGAGCCATCAGCCCCAGCATTTT.

In nucleotides, the CDR3 is TGTGCCATCAGTAGCGGGGGGGGATACAATGAGCAGTTCTTC. Amino acids: CAISSGGGYNEQFF. This chain joins TRBV10-3 and TRBJ2-1; 10 bases are shared with TRBD2. The V gene's germline CDR1 is ENHRY and CDR2 SYGVKD. J gave up 4 bases and V 5 bases, and 2 bases lay outside the gene matches. The CDR3 totals 14 residues.

A few counts support this clonotype. One end of the junction is discordant with germline, which a read error may explain. The chain employs TRBV5-5 and TRBJ1-5; D is uncertain. Germline V gene lookup returns CDR1 SGHKS and CDR2 YYEKEE (reference sequence). The CDR3 contains 15 residues. CDR3 nucleotides: TGTGCCAGCAGCGTCGAAGGGAACCCTAATCAGCCCCAGAATTTT. This sequence encodes CASSVEGNPNQPQNF.